The rows below give T cell receptor beta chains drawn from one sample of a study of identical twins. One entry per CDR3 protein results from TCRdb running MiXCR on the 5' RACE reads. The sample yields over 550,000 distinct CDR3 sequences, 7% to 7.5% seen once. Another study also made use of these data, one on yellow fever vaccine responses in identical twins.

The source material was PBMCs. The source of these receptors is a woman younger than 30 in good health. Both conserved end residues are part of each CDR3. A D gene is named only where the DNA matches it firmly. Clone size is stated in some rows and not others, as once, few, many or a class when expanded.

abundance	d_gene	j_gene	v_gene	CDR3nt	CDR3aa
-	TRBD1	TRBJ2-7	TRBV9	TGTGCCAGCAGCGTAGGGGGACAGGGGTCCTACGAGCAGTACTTC	CASSVGGQGSYEQYF
-	TRBD2	TRBJ2-1	TRBV7-8	TGTGCCAGCAGCCGAATCGTAGCTAGCGGGTACAATGAGCAGTTCTTC	CASSRIVASGYNEQFF
few	-	TRBJ2-2	TRBV14	TGTGCCAGCAGCCAGATGAGGACCGGGGAGCTGTTTTTT	CASSQMRTGELFF
-	TRBD2	TRBJ2-1	TRBV4-1	TGCGCCAGCAGCCCGAGGACTAGCGGTGAGGCCTCCTACAATGAGCACTTCTTC	CASSPRTSGEASYNEHFF
-	-	TRBJ1-2	TRBV24-1	TGTGCCACCAGTGACGGACAGTACTATGGCTACACCTTC	CATSDGQYYGYTF
-	-	TRBJ2-1	TRBV11-3	TGTGCCAGCAGCTCATACGGGACCAACGACTCCTACAATGAGCAGTTCTTC	CASSSYGTNDSYNEQFF
few	TRBD2	TRBJ2-1	TRBV7-8	TGTGCCAGCAGCTTAGTCGCGGGGGGTGACTACAATGAGCAGTTCTTC	CASSLVAGGDYNEQFF
many	-	TRBJ1-4	TRBV25-1	TGTGCCAGCAGTGAAGCATATGGGAATGAAAAACTGTTTTTT	CASSEAYGNEKLFF
-	-	TRBJ2-6	TRBV6-1	TGTGCCAGCAGTGACGGTGTGTCTGGGGCCAACGTCCTGACTTTC	CASSDGVSGANVLTF
few	TRBD2	TRBJ2-1	TRBV5-1	TGCGCCAGCAAGACTCGACTAGCGGAAGTCAATGAGCAGTTCTTC	CASKTRLAEVNEQFF
many	TRBD1	TRBJ1-2	TRBV20-1	TGCAGTGCAACGGGACAGGGGGCTATGGGGGGCTACACCTTC	CSATGQGAMGGYTF
few	TRBD2	TRBJ2-3	TRBV28	TGTGCCAGCAGCTCGGGACTAGCGGGAACCACAGATACGCAGTATTTT	CASSSGLAGTTDTQYF
-	-	TRBJ2-7	TRBV4-2	TGTGCCAGCAGCCAGACCCGGGACGGACCCTACGAGCAGTACTTC	CASSQTRDGPYEQYF
few	-	TRBJ1-2	TRBV4-1	TGCGCCAGCTCCTCGGTTACAGGAGACTATGGCTACACCTTC	CASSSVTGDYGYTF
many	-	TRBJ1-3	TRBV4-2	TGTGCCAGCAGCCCTCCCGAGGGGCTTACTCTCTCTGGAAACACCATATATTTT	CASSPPEGLTLSGNTIYF
-	TRBD1	TRBJ1-4	TRBV27	TGTGCCAGCAGTCCTCGACAGGGAGGGGGTGAAAAACTGTTTTTT	CASSPRQGGGEKLFF
-	TRBD2	TRBJ2-1	TRBV2	TGTGCCAGCAGGGAACAAAGCGGGGGATACAATGAGCAGTTCTTC	CASREQSGGYNEQFF